One T cell receptor (beta chain) is described in this entry. The antigen is unknown. The study team obtained lesional scalp punch biopsies and peripheral blood from alopecia areata patients. The data are from a study of CD8+ T cells in alopecia areata. Study as a whole: Patients in the treated group were given tofacitinib by mouth, 5 to 10 mg twice a day. Overall study findings and caveats: Lesional scalp displayed greater clonality than normal scalp, most notably in alopecia totalis/universalis.

Following extraction, RNA underwent reverse transcription to cDNA, which served as the sequencing template. TCRdb's table, derived via immunoSEQ multiplex PCR, lists solely in-frame clones and lacks some. Of about 130,000 clones in the sample, about 57% were seen once. CDR1 SGHRS and CDR2 YFSETQ come from the germline V gene. The CDR3 sequence is 13 residues long. Trimming removed 5 bases at V and 6 bases at J, with 12 bases between. This receptor was obtained from a human donor with alopecia areata. The V call is TRBV5-1, the J call TRBJ2-1, with D maybe TRBD2 (5 bases). The sequenced sample was CD4+ T cells sorted from blood, obtained at week 0. The CDR3 loop is CASRIRGSNEQFF. The CDR3 DNA sequence: TGCGCCAGCAGAATTCGAGGGAGCAATGAGCAGTTCTTC.